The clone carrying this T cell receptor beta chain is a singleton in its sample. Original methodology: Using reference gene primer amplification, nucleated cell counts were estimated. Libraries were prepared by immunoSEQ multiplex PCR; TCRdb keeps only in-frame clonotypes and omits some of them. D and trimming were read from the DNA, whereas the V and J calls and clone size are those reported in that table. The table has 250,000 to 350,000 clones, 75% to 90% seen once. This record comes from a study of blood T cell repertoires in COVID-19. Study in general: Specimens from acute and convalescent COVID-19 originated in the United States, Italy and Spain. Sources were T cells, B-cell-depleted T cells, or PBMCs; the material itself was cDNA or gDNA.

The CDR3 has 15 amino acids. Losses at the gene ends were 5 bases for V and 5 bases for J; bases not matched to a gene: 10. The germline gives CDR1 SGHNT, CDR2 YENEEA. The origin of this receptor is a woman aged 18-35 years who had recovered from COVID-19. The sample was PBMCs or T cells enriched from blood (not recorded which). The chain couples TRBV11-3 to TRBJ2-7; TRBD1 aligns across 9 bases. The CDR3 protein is CASSPPGGQGNEQYF. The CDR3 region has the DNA TGTGCCAGCAGCCCACCGGGGGGACAGGGTAACGAGCAGTACTTC.